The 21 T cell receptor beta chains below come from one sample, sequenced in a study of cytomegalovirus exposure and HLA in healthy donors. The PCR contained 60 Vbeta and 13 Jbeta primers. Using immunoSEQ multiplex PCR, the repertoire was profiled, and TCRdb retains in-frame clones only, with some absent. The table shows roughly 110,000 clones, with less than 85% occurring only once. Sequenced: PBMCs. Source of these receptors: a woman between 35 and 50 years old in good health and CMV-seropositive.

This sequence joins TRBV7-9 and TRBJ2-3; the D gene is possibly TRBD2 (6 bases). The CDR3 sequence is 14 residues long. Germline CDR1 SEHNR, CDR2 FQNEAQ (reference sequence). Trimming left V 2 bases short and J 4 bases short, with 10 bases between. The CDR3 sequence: CASSLMASADTQYF. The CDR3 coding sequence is TGTGCCAGCAGCTTAATGGCTAGCGCAGATACGCAGTATTTT. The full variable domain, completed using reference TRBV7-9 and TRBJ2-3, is DTGVSQNPRHKITKRGQNVTFRCDPISEHNRLYWYRQTLGQGPEFLTYFQNEAQLEKSRLLSDRFSAERPKGSFSTLEIQRTEQGDSAMYLCASSLMASADTQYFGPGTRLTVL.

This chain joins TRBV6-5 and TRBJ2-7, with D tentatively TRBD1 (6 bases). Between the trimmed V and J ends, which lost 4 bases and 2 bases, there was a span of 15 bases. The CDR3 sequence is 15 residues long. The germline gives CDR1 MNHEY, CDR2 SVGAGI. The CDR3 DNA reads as TGTGCCAGCAGTTTTCGACAGGTTGTTACCTACGAGCAGTACTTC. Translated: CASSFRQVVTYEQYF.

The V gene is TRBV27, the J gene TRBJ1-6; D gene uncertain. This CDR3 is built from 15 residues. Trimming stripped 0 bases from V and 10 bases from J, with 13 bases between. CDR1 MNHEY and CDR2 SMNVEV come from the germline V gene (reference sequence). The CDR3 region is CASSLSGGNGSPLHF. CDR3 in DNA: TGTGCCAGCAGTTTATCGGGCGGGAACGGGTCACCCCTCCACTTT.

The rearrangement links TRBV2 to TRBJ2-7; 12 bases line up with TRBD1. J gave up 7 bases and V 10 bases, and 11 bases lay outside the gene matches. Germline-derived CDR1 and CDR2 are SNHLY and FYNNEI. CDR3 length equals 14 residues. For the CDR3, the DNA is TGTGCCACAAGACCACGGGACAGGGGGCAGGAGCAGTACTTC. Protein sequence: CATRPRDRGQEQYF.

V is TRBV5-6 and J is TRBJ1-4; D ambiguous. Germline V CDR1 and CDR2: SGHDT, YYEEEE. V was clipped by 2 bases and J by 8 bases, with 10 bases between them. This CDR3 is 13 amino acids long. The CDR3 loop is CASSLDRGEKLFF. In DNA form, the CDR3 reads TGTGCCAGCAGCTTAGATCGGGGAGAAAAACTGTTTTTT.

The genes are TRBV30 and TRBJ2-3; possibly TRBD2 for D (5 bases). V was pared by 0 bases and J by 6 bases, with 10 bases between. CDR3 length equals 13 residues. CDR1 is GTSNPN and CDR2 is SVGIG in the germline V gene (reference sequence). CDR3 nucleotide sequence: TGTGCCTGGAGTGTACGCGGGCCCGATACGCAGTATTTT. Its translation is CAWSVRGPDTQYF.

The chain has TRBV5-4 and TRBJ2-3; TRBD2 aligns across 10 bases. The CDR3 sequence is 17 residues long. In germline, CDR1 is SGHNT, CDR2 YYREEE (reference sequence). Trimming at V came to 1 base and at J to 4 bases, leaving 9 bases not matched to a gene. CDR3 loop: CASSLSGLAGDSDTQYF. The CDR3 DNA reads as TGTGCCAGCAGCTTGTCGGGGCTAGCGGGGGACTCAGATACGCAGTATTTT.

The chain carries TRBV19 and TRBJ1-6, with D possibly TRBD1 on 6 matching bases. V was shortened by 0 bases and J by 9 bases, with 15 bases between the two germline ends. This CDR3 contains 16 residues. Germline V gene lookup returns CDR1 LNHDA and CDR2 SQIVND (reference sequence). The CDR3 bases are TGTGCCAGTAGTATAGATGTTCAGGGGAGCGGTTCACCCCTCCACTTT. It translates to CASSIDVQGSGSPLHF.

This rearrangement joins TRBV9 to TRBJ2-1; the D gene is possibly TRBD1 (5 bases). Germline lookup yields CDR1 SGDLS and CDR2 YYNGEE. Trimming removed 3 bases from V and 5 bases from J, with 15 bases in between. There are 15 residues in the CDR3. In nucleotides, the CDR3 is TGTGCCAGCAGCGAACCAGGGCAAGGGGACAATGAGCAGTTCTTC. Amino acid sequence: CASSEPGQGDNEQFF.

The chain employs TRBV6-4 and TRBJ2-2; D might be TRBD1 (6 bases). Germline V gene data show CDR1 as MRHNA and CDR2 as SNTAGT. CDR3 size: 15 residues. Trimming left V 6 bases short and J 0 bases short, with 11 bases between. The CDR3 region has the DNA TGTGCCAGCAGAGCCGGGACAACGAACACCGGGGAGCTGTTTTTT. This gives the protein CASRAGTTNTGELFF.

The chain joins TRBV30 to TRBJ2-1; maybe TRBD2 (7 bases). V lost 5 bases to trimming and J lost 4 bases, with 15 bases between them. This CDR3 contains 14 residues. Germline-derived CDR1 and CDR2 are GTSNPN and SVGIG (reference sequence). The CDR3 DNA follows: TGTGCCTGGTCTTGGGGGGGCCGTTACAATGAGCAGTTCTTC. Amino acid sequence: CAWSWGGRYNEQFF.

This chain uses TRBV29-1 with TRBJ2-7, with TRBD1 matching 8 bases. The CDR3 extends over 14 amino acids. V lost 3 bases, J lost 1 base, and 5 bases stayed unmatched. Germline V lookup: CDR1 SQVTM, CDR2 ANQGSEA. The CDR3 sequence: CSVDDRGRSYEQYF. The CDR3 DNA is TGCAGCGTTGACGACAGGGGTAGATCCTACGAGCAGTACTTC.

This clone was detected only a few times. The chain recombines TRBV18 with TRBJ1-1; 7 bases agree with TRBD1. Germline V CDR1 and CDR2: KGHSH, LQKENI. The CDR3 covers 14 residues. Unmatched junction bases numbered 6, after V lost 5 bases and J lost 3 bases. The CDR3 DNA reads TGTGCCAGCTCATCAACAACAGGGGACACTGAAGCTTTCTTT. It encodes CASSSTTGDTEAFF.

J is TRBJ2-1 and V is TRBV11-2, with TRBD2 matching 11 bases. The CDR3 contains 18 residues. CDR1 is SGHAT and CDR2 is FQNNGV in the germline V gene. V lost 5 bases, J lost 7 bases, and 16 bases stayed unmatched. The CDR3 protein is CASSPGLSGGALGNEQFF. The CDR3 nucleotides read TGTGCCAGCAGCCCAGGACTTAGCGGGGGGGCCTTGGGGAATGAGCAGTTCTTC. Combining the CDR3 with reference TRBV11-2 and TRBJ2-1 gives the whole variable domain EAGVAQSPRYKIIEKRQSVAFWCNPISGHATLYWYQQILGQGPKLLIQFQNNGVVDDSQLPKDRFSAERLKGVDSTLKIQPAKLEDSAVYLCASSPGLSGGALGNEQFFGPGTRLTVL.

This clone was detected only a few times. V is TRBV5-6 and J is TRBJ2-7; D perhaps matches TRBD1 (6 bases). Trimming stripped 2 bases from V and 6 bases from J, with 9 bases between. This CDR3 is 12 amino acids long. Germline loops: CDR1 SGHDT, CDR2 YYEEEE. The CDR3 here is CASSLGGFEQYF. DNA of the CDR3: TGTGCCAGCAGCTTAGGGGGTTTCGAGCAGTACTTC. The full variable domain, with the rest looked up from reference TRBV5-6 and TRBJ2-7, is DAGVTQSPTHLIKTRGQQVTLRCSPKSGHDTVSWYQQALGQGPQFIFQYYEEEERQRGNFPDRFSGHQFPNYSSELNVNALLLGDSALYLCASSLGGFEQYFGPGTRLTVT.

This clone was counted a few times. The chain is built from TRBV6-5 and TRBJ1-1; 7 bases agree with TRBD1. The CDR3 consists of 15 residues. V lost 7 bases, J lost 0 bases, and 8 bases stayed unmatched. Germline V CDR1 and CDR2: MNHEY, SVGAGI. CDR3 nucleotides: TGTGCCAGCATAAGGGACAGAGCGATGAACACTGAAGCTTTCTTT. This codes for CASIRDRAMNTEAFF.

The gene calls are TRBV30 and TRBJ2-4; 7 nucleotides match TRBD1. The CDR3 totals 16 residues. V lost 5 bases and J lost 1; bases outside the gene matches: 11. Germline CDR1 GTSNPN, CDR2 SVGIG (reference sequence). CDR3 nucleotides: TGTGCCTGGGGGATGACAGGGTATGGGGCCAAAAACATTCAGTACTTC. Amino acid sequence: CAWGMTGYGAKNIQYF. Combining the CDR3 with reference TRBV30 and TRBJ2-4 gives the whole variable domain SQTIHQWPATLVQPVGSPLSLECTVEGTSNPNLYWYRQAAGRGLQLLFYSVGIGQISSEVPQNLSASRPQDRQFILSSKKLLLSDSGFYLCAWGMTGYGAKNIQYFGAGTRLSVL.

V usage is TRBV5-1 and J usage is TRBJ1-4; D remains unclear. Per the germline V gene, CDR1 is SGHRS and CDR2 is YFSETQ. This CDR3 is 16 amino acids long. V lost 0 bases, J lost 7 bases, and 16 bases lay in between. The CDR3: CASSLVGLTSGEKLFF. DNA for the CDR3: TGCGCCAGCAGCTTGGTCGGACTCACTTCGGGTGAAAAACTGTTTTTT.

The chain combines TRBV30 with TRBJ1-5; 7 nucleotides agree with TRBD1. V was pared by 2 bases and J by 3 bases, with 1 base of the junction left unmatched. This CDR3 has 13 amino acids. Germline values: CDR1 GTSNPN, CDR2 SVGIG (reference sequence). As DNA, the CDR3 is TGTGCCTGGAGTAAGGGGGCCAATCAGCCCCAGCATTTT. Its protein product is CAWSKGANQPQHF.

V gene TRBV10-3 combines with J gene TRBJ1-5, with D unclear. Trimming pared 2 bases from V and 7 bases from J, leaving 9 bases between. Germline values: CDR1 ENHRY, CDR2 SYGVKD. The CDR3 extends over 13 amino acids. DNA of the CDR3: TGTGCCATCAGTGAGGTCACACTACAGCCCCAGCATTTT. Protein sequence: CAISEVTLQPQHF.

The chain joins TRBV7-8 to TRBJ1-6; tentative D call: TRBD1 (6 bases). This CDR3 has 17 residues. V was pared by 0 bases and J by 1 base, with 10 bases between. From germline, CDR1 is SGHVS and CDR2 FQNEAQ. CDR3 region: CASSLAFGQSYNSPLHF. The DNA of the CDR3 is TGTGCCAGCAGCTTAGCCTTTGGACAGTCCTATAATTCACCCCTCCACTTT.